Below, one TCR beta chain is given with its context. This clonotype was recorded a few times. Its antigen is currently not known. Base qualities are not recorded, but no much larger clone differs from it by a single base. This entry belongs to a study of T cells after yellow fever vaccination (dated by TCRdb to the late 2010s). Study-level background: Libraries from fractions with low cell numbers were prepared with the SMART-Seq v4 Ultra Low Input RNA kit. To follow T-cell clones before and after primary and booster YFV17D yellow fever vaccination, bulk TCR alpha and beta repertoires were sequenced over time. Two healthy male donors, one aged 18 to 30 and one aged 30 to 39 years, were included in the cohort. Blood samples were taken at several timepoints before and after primary and secondary immunization, and bulk PBMC replicates and cell subsets were isolated.

V is trimmed back by 6 bases and J by 6 bases, and the junction contains 8 bases that no gene match accounts for. CDR1 MNHEY and CDR2 SMNVEV are derived from the germline V gene (reference sequence). The CDR3 numbers 16 residues from cysteine through phenylalanine. The kept DNA is CDR3 alone, 48 bases in frame from the first base. The sequencing machine was an Illumina NovaSeq 6000. Synthesis of TCR cDNA relied on 5'RACE template switching, a step that introduced a universal primer site along with unique molecular identifiers. cDNA synthesis was primed from both the TCR alpha and TCR beta constant segments. Two PCR steps were used to amplify libraries, with sample barcodes and sequencing adapters being added in the second step. Libraries were sequenced on Illumina HiSeq 2500 (2x100 bp) or NovaSeq (2x150 bp). The original methods were these. Reads were demultiplexed and collapsed into UMI consensus sequences with MIGEC, and V(D)J alignment was performed with MiXCR. Using edgeR on replicate PBMC samples, clonotypes were called vaccine-responding if FDR was below 0.01 and the log2 fold change was above 5 up to day 15. CD4 or CD8 identity was assigned to each bulk clonotype according to whether the clonotype was present at higher abundance in the sequenced CD4 repertoire or the sequenced CD8 repertoire. TCRdb itself trimmed the public reads at Q25 with fastp, ran MiXCR and retained productive beta chains. Each CDR3 protein gets just one entry, which takes the most common genes and DNA from the rows behind it. The V and J calls were determined by TCRdb, not by the authors. Here the sample has 300,000 to 350,000 distinct CDR3 sequences; 3.5% to 4.5% occur a single time. Of the sample, about 24% is held by the ten largest clones.

On the study overall, not on this receptor specifically: FACS-sorted repertoires could contain abundant contaminating clonotypes from the bulk population, so computational filtering was required. Most clones expanded after primary vaccination (about 95% of CD4 and around nine tenths of CD8) were re-detected after the booster, suggesting that broad memory maintenance occurred. The study included only two donors, which limits how far the findings can be generalized. The secondary T-cell response was found to be weaker but faster than the primary response, with a peak reached on day 5 rather than on day 15. A small fraction of clonotypes showed up in both the CD4 and CD8 compartments, probably as a result of convergent recombination.

The sample's treatment or condition, from its label and the paper: live attenuated yellow fever vaccine strain. At every blood-draw timepoint, two biological replicates of bulk PBMCs were collected. A standard Ficoll-Paque protocol was used to isolate PBMCs from peripheral blood. TriZol was used to extract RNA from bulk PBMCs, from CD4 and CD8 fractions, and from dextramer-positive and dextramer-negative fractions. The chain employs TRBV27 and TRBJ2-4, with TRBD2 matching 13 junction bases. The clonotype comes from a man in his late teens or twenties who received the YFV17D yellow fever vaccine. The sample consisted of PBMCs, taken 5 days after the yellow fever booster vaccination. The DNA sequence is as follows: TGTGCCAGCAGCCAAACTAGCGGGGGGGCCTCAAACATTCAGTACTTC. Translation gives CASSQTSGGASNIQYF.